A single sample is the source of the 21 T cell receptor beta chains below, sequenced in a study of graft-versus-host responses after intestinal transplantation. Libraries were prepared by immunoSEQ multiplex PCR; TCRdb keeps only in-frame clonotypes and omits some of them. Here the sample spans about 110,000 clones, 85% to 95% being singletons. Their antigens remain unidentified. This sample comprised unstimulated CD4+ T cells sorted from spleen or lymph node cells, obtained before transplant. These receptors were collected from a human donor who was the organ donor for an intestinal transplant.

The gene calls are TRBV19 and TRBJ2-2; D unclear. The CDR3 extends over 14 amino acids. Germline values: CDR1 LNHDA, CDR2 SQIVND (reference sequence). V was shortened by 6 bases and J by 2 bases, with 10 bases between the two germline ends. CDR3 nucleotide sequence: TGTGCCAGTAGCCCCCAAGCCAACACCGGGGAGCTGTTTTTT. Its translation: CASSPQANTGELFF.

V is TRBV18 and J is TRBJ2-1; 9 bases align to TRBD2. The CDR3 sequence is 14 residues long. Trimming at V came to 4 bases and at J to 6 bases, leaving 4 bases not matched to a gene. Looked up from germline, CDR1 is KGHSH and CDR2 is LQKENI. As DNA, the CDR3 is TGTGCCAGCTCACTAAGCGGGAGGACCAATGAGCAGTTCTTC. Translating gives CASSLSGRTNEQFF.

The chain carries TRBV7-9 and TRBJ2-1; D not resolved. The V and J ends lost 7 bases and 9 bases respectively, with 31 bases between them. Germline CDR1 SEHNR, CDR2 FQNEAQ (reference sequence). This CDR3 comprises 18 residues. The CDR3 nucleotides read TGTGCCAGCACGGTTGTTGTATTGGTGGGGATTGGAACGGGTGAGCAGTTCTTC. Encoded protein: CASTVVVLVGIGTGEQFF.

The V call is TRBV19, the J call TRBJ2-3; 7 bases are shared with TRBD2. The trim removed 1 base at V and 4 bases at J, leaving 2 bases unmatched. The CDR3 is 14 amino acids. Germline assignment: CDR1 LNHDA and CDR2 SQIVND (reference sequence). The CDR3 sequence: CASSIGGSPDTQYF. The CDR3 DNA reads TGTGCCAGTAGTATAGGCGGGAGCCCAGATACGCAGTATTTT.

In DNA form, the CDR3 reads TGTGCCAGCAGCCAACTACGACAGGGGGATGGCGGGGAGCTGTTTTTT. The encoded protein is CASSQLRQGDGGELFF. The rearrangement links TRBV5-4 to TRBJ2-2; 9 bases agree with TRBD1. CDR1 is SGHNT and CDR2 is YYREEE in the germline V gene (reference sequence). The CDR3 runs to 16 residues. J lost 7 bases, V lost 4 bases, and 11 bases had no gene match.

The CDR3 DNA is TGTGCCAGCAGCCGGGACAGATATTACGAGCAGTACTTC. Amino acid sequence: CASSRDRYYEQYF. The V call is TRBV7-9, the J call TRBJ2-7, with 7 bases identical to TRBD1. In germline, CDR1 is SEHNR, CDR2 FQNEAQ (reference sequence). Trimming at V came to 5 bases and at J to 4 bases, leaving 5 bases not matched to a gene. The CDR3 is made up of 13 amino acids.

The chain is built from TRBV7-2 and TRBJ1-1; the D gene is possibly TRBD1 (6 bases). The CDR3 has 16 amino acids. The germline V gene has CDR1 SGHTA and CDR2 FQGNSA. The ends were cut back, 5 bases at V and 0 bases at J, with 16 bases in the middle. CDR3 sequence reads: CASSLVGRGLNTEAFF. The CDR3 DNA reads TGTGCCAGCAGCCTGGTTGGCAGGGGATTGAACACTGAAGCTTTCTTT.

The rearrangement joins TRBV7-9 to TRBJ1-1, with 7 nucleotides matching TRBD1. Germline assignment: CDR1 SEHNR and CDR2 FQNEAQ (reference sequence). J was trimmed by 4 bases and V by 5 bases; bases with no gene match: 19. CDR3 length equals 18 residues. DNA for the CDR3: TGTGCCAGCAGCCAGTGGGACAGAAATAGTCAGTTCTCCACTGAAGCTTTCTTT. It codes for CASSQWDRNSQFSTEAFF.

The V call is TRBV19, the J call TRBJ1-3, with a possible D match to TRBD1 (6 bases). The length of the CDR3 is 15 residues. Trimming stripped 3 bases from V and 0 bases from J, with 9 bases between. CDR1 and CDR2 (germline): LNHDA, SQIVND (reference sequence). CDR3 bases: TGTGCCAGTAGTATCTCAGGGGCCTCTGGAAACACCATATATTTT. Its translation: CASSISGASGNTIYF.

The rearrangement links TRBV20-1 to TRBJ2-1; a weak D match, TRBD2 (5 bases). Per germline, CDR1 DFQATT and CDR2 SNEGSKA (reference sequence). This CDR3 has 11 amino acids. Deletions cut 3 bases from V and 8 bases from J, with 8 bases between. CDR3 coding DNA: TGCAGTGCTAGGAGGGTGGATGAGCAGTTCTTC. It specifies CSARRVDEQFF.

The chain joins TRBV29-1 to TRBJ1-2, with no clear D. From germline, CDR1 is SQVTM and CDR2 ANQGSEA. The germline V and J ends were trimmed by 0 bases and 13 bases, with 15 bases remaining between them. This CDR3 is built from 12 residues. The CDR3 region is CSVEDQAVLFTF. The DNA for the CDR3 is TGCAGCGTTGAAGATCAGGCCGTATTGTTCACCTTC.

This chain connects TRBV30 to TRBJ1-1; 7 bases are a match to TRBD1. With V trimmed by 3 bases and J by 7 bases, 8 bases remained unmatched. Germline V gene lookup returns CDR1 GTSNPN and CDR2 SVGIG (reference sequence). The CDR3 sequence is 13 residues long. CDR3 coding DNA: TGTGCCTGGAGCGGAGCATCAGGGGGTGAAGCTTTCTTT. Amino acid sequence: CAWSGASGGEAFF.

J is TRBJ2-5 and V is TRBV5-1; D uncertain. The CDR3 is 14 residues long. CDR1 is SGHRS and CDR2 is YFSETQ in the germline V gene. V lost 6 bases, J lost 5 bases, and 17 bases lay in between. CDR3: CASTPNSGRETQYF. The CDR3 nucleotides read TGCGCCAGCACCCCTAACAGTGGAAGGGAGACCCAGTACTTC.

CDR3 protein: CAWPLRREGQETQYF. The CDR3 DNA reads TGTGCCTGGCCCCTAAGGCGGGAAGGCCAAGAGACCCAGTACTTC. J is TRBJ2-5 and V is TRBV30; weak D call: TRBD2 (6 bases). V was shortened by 5 bases and J by 1 base, with 17 bases between the two germline ends. Germline assignment: CDR1 GTSNPN and CDR2 SVGIG (reference sequence). The CDR3 is 15 residues long.

This rearrangement joins TRBV28 to TRBJ2-5, with D possibly being TRBD2 (5 bases). This CDR3 spans 17 amino acids. CDR1 is MDHEN, CDR2 SYDVKM, per germline. V lost 5 bases to trimming and J lost 1 base, with 20 bases between them. The CDR3 here is CASSLIRLDYLQETQYF. The CDR3 region has the DNA TGTGCCAGCAGTCTAATACGCCTCGACTACCTCCAAGAGACCCAGTACTTC.

The V gene is TRBV2, the J gene TRBJ2-7; 11 positions agree with TRBD2. This CDR3 comprises 14 residues. The J segment lost 2 bases and the V segment lost 6 bases, leaving 3 bases of the junction unmatched. Germline V gives CDR1 SNHLY, CDR2 FYNNEI. CDR3 coding DNA: TGTGCCAGCAGAACGACTAGCGGGGCCTACGAGCAGTACTTC. Its translation is CASRTTSGAYEQYF.

The count of this clone is one. V is TRBV11-2 and J is TRBJ2-3; 10 bases are a match to TRBD2. This CDR3 has 16 amino acids. CDR1 and CDR2 (germline): SGHAT, FQNNGV. The J segment lost 1 base and the V segment lost 2 bases, leaving 3 bases of the junction unmatched. The CDR3 coding sequence is TGTGCCAGCAGCTTAACCCTAGCGGGAGGCACAGATACGCAGTATTTT. Residues: CASSLTLAGGTDTQYF. The variable domain in full, with the rest retrieved from reference TRBV11-2 and TRBJ2-3, is EAGVAQSPRYKIIEKRQSVAFWCNPISGHATLYWYQQILGQGPKLLIQFQNNGVVDDSQLPKDRFSAERLKGVDSTLKIQPAKLEDSAVYLCASSLTLAGGTDTQYFGPGTRLTVL.

This clone was detected only a few times. V usage is TRBV2 and J usage is TRBJ2-7; TRBD2 aligns across 10 bases. The CDR3 is 15 residues long. Per the germline V gene, CDR1 is SNHLY and CDR2 is FYNNEI. The V gene end was trimmed by 6 bases and the J gene end by 12 bases; junction bases not matched to a gene: 17. The CDR3 sequence: CASSRTTGLATTSYF. DNA of the CDR3: TGTGCCAGCAGCCGAACAACGGGACTAGCGACTACCTCGTACTTC.

Turning to this clone: In the same sample, other DNA sequences code for this CDR3. V is TRBV28 and J is TRBJ2-7; 8 bases align to TRBD1. Trimming cost V 5 bases and J 0 bases; bases outside gene matches: 3. The CDR3 totals 14 residues. Germline V gene sequence: CDR1 MDHEN, CDR2 SYDVKM. The CDR3 spells CASSGQGSSYEQYF. In nucleotides, the CDR3 is TGTGCCAGCAGTGGACAGGGTAGCTCCTACGAGCAGTACTTC.

With respect to this clone: A junction end diverges from the germline sequence, so it may reflect a read error. V gene TRBV4-3 combines with J gene TRBJ2-2; maybe TRBD1 (5 bases). The germline V gene has CDR1 LGHNA and CDR2 YSLEER. CDR3 size: 14 residues. The CDR3 nucleotides read TGCGCCAGGAGCCACCACTCAGGGATCGGGGAGCTGTTTTTT. Translated: CARSHHSGIGELFF.

This chain uses TRBV6-5 with TRBJ2-5; possibly TRBD1 for D (5 bases). Between the trimmed V and J ends, which lost 7 bases and 5 bases, there was a span of 14 bases. Per the germline V gene, CDR1 is MNHEY and CDR2 is SVGAGI. The CDR3 extends over 13 amino acids. Here the CDR3 DNA reads TGTGCCAGCATTCTACGAGCAGGGGAGACCCAGTACTTC. Translated: CASILRAGETQYF.